The clone carrying this TCR beta chain was observed a handful of times. What it binds is not known. This record belongs to a study of CD8 T cells in ankylosing spondylitis. Trimming shortened V by 7 bases and J by 1 base, and 14 bases separated the two germline ends. Germline V CDR1 and CDR2: GTSNPN, SVGIG (reference sequence). This CDR3 has 14 residues. TCRdb reanalysed the 5' RACE reads using MiXCR and keeps one entry per CDR3 protein. This table holds 650,000 to 800,000 distinct CDR3 sequences, around 17% found once. Overall study results and limits: Some of these motif variants have turned up before, in reports on reactive arthritis synovial fluid and blood. Disease-linked clones reportedly concentrated significantly in matched ankylosing spondylitis synovial fluid. Characteristic, it appeared, of ankylosing spondylitis blood was a TCR beta motif of several highly homologous variants.

Sequencing was done on a sample of blood, either unsorted or a sorted T cell fraction (not recorded which). The receptor's source is a male donor with ankylosing spondylitis. This sequence joins TRBV30 and TRBJ2-1; possible D gene TRBD1, 6 bases. The CDR3 here is CASGPGTSYNEQFF. Here the CDR3 DNA reads TGTGCCTCGGGCCCAGGGACATCCTACAATGAGCAGTTCTTC.